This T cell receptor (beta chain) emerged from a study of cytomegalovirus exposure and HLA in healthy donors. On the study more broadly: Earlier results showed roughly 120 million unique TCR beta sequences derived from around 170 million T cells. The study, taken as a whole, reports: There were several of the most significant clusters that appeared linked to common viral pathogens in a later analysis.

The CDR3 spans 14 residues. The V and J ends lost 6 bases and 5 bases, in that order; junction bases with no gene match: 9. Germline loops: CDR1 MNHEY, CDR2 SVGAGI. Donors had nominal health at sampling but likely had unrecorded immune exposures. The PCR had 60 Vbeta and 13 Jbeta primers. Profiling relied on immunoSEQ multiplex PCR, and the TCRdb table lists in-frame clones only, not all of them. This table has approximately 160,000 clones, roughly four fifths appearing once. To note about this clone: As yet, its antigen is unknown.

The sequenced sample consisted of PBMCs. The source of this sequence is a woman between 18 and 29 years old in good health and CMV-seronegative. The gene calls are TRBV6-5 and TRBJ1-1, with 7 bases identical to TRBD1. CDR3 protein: CASSRDRARTEAFF. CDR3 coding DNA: TGTGCCAGCAGCCGTGACAGGGCCCGGACTGAAGCTTTCTTT.